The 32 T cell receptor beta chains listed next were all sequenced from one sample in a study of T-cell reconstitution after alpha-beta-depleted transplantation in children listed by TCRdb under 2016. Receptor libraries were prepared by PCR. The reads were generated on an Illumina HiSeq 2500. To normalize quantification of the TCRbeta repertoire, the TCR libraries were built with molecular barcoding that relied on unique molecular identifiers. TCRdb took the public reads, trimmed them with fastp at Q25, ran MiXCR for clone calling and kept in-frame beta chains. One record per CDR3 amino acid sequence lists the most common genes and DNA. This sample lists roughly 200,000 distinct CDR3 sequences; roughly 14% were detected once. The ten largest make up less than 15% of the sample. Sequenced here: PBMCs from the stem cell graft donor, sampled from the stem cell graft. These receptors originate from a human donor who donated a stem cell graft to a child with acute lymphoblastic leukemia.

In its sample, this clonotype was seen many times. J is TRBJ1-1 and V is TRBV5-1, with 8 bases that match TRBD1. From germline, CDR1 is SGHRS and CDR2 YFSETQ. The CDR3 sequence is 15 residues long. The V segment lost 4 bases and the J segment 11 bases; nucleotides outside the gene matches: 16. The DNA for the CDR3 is TGCGCCAGCAGCCCGGACAGGGAGATATCAAGGGGGGCTTTCTTT. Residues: CASSPDREISRGAFF. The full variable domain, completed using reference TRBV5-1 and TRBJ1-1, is KAGVTQTPRYLIKTRGQQVTLSCSPISGHRSVSWYQQTPGQGLQFLFEYFSETQRNKGNFPGRFSGRQFSNSRSEMNVSTLELGDSALYLCASSPDREISRGAFFGQGTRLTVV.

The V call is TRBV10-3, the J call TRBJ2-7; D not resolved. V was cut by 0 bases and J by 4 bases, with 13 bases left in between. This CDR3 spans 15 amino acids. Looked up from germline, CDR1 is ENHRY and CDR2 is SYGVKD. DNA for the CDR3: TGTGCCATCAGTGAGTCTGGCAGTCGAGCTTACGAGCAGTACTTC. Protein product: CAISESGSRAYEQYF.

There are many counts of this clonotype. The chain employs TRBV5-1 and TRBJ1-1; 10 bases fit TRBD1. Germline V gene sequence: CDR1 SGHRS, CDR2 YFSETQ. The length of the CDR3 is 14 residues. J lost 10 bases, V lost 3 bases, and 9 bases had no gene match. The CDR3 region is CASSSGTGDLRAFF. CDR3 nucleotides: TGCGCCAGCAGCTCCGGGACAGGGGATCTCAGAGCTTTCTTT.

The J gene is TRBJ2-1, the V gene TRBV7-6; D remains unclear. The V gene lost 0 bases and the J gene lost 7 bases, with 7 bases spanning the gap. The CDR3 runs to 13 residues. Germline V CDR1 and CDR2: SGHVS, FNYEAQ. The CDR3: CASSLAGLNEQFF. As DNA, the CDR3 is TGTGCCAGCAGCTTAGCCGGGTTAAATGAGCAGTTCTTC.

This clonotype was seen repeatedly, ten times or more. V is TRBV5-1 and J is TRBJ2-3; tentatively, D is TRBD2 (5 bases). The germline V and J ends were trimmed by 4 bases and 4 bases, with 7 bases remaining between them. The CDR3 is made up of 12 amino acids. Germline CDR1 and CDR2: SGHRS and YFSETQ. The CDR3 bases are TGCGCCAGCAGCCTCGGGGCAGATACGCAGTATTTT. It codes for CASSLGADTQYF.

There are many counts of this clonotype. CDR3 bases: TGCGCCAGCAGCTTGGGTCATAATGAAGCTTTCTTT. It yields the protein CASSLGHNEAFF. The chain carries TRBV5-1 and TRBJ1-1; D is ambiguous. CDR3 length: 12 residues. The V gene lost 0 bases and the J gene lost 7 bases, with 7 bases spanning the gap. Germline V gives CDR1 SGHRS, CDR2 YFSETQ.

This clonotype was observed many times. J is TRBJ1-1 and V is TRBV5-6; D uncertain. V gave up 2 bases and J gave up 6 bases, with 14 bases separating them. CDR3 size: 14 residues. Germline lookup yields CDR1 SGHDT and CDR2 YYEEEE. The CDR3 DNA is TGTGCCAGCAGCTTTGGGGTCCAAAGGGCTGAAGCTTTCTTT. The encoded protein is CASSFGVQRAEAFF.

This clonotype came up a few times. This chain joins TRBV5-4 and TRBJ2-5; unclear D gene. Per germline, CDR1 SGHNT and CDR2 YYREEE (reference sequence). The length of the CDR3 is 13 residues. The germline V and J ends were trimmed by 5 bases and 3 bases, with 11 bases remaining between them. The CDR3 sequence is CASRDRAEETQYF. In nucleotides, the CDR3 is TGTGCCAGCAGAGATCGGGCAGAAGAGACCCAGTACTTC.

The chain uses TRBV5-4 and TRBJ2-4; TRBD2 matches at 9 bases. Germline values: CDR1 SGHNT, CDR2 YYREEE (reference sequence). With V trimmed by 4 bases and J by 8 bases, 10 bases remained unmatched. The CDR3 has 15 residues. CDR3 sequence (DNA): TGTGCCAGCAGCCCAGGATTAGCGGGAGAGGACATTCAGTACTTC. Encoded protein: CASSPGLAGEDIQYF.

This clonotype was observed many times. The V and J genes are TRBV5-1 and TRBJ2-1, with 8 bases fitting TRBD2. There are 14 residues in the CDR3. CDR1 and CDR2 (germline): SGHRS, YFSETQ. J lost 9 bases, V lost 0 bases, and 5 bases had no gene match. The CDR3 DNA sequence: TGCGCCAGCAGCTTGGTTAGCGGGATGGGTGAGCAGTTCTTC. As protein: CASSLVSGMGEQFF.

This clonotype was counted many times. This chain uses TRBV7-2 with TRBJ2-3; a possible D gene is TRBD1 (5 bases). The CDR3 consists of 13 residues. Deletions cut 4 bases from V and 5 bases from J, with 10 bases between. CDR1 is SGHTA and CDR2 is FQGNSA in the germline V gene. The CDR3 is CASSSLGVDTQYF. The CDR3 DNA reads TGTGCCAGCAGCTCGCTAGGGGTAGATACGCAGTATTTT.

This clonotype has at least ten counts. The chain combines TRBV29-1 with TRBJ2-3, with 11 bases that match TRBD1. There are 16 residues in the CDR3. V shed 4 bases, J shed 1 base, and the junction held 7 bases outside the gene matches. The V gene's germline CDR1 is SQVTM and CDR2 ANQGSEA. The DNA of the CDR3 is TGCAGCGTTGTGGGGACAGGGGGTCGAGGCACAGATACGCAGTATTTT. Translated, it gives CSVVGTGGRGTDTQYF.

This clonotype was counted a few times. CDR3 sequence reads: CASSTPGQGREAQHF. CDR3 sequence (DNA): TGTGCCAGCAGTACCCCGGGACAGGGAAGGGAGGCCCAGCATTTT. The V call is TRBV27, the J call TRBJ1-5; 9 positions match TRBD1. Trimming removed 5 bases from V and 11 bases from J; junction bases left unmatched: 13. The CDR3 is 15 residues long. Germline V lookup: CDR1 MNHEY, CDR2 SMNVEV (reference sequence).

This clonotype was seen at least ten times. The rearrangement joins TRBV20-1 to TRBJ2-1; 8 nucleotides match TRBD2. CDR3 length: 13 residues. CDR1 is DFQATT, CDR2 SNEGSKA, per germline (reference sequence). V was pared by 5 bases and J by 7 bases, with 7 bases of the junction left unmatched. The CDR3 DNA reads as TGCAGTGCTTCCAGCGGGAGTGGAAATGAGCAGTTCTTC. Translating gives CSASSGSGNEQFF.

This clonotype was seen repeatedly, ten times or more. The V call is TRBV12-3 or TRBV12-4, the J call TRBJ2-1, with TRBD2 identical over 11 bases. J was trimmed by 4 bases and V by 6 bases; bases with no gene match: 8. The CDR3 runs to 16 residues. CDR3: CASRAPGLAAYNEQFF. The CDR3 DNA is TGTGCCAGCAGGGCCCCGGGACTAGCGGCTTACAATGAGCAGTTCTTC.

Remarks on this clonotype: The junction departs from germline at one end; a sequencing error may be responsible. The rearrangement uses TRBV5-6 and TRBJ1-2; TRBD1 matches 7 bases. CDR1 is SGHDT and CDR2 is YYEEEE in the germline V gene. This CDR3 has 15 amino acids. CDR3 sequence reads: CASSLLGQANYGYTF. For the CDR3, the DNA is TGTGCCAGCAGCCTTCTCGGACAGGCTAATTATGGCTACACCTTC.

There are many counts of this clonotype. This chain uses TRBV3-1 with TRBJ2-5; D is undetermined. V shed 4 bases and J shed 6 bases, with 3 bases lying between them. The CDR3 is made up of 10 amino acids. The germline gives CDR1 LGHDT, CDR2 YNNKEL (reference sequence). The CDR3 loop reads CASSLQTQYF. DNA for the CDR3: TGTGCCAGCAGCCTACAGACCCAGTACTTC.

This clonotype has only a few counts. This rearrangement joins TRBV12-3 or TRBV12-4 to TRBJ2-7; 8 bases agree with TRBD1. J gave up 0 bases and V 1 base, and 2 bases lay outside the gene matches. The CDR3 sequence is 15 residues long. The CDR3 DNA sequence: TGTGCCAGCAGTTTAGGAGGGACAGGCTCCTACGAGCAGTACTTC. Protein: CASSLGGTGSYEQYF.

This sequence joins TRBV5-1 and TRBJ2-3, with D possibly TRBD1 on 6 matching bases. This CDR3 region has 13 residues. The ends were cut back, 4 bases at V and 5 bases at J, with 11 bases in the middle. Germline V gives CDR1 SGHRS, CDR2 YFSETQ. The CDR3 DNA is TGCGCCAGCAGCCAGGGGTGGAAAGATACGCAGTATTTT. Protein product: CASSQGWKDTQYF. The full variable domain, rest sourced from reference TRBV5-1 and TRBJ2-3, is KAGVTQTPRYLIKTRGQQVTLSCSPISGHRSVSWYQQTPGQGLQFLFEYFSETQRNKGNFPGRFSGRQFSNSRSEMNVSTLELGDSALYLCASSQGWKDTQYFGPGTRLTVL.

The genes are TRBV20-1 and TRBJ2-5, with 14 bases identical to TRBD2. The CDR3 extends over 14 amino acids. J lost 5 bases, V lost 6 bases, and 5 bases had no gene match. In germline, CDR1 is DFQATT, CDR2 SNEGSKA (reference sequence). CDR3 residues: CSARTSGRTETQYF. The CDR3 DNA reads TGCAGTGCCAGGACTAGCGGGAGGACGGAGACCCAGTACTTC.

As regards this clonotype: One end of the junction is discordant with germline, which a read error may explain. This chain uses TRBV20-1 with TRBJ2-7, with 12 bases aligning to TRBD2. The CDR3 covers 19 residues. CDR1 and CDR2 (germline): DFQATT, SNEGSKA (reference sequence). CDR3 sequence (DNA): TGCTGTGCTAGAGATGCGCTGGAGGGGGGACTAGCGGGTTCATACGAGCAGTACTTC. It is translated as CCARDALEGGLAGSYEQYF.

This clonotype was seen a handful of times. Here the CDR3 reads CASSGQGSSSYEQYF. The DNA of the CDR3 is TGTGCCAGCAGCGGACAGGGTTCGAGCTCCTACGAGCAGTACTTC. The V gene is TRBV7-9, the J gene TRBJ2-7; 8 bases agree with TRBD1. V dropped 5 bases and J dropped 0; count of bases not matched to a gene: 6. The CDR3 runs 15 residues. Germline-derived CDR1 and CDR2 are SEHNR and FQNEAQ (reference sequence).

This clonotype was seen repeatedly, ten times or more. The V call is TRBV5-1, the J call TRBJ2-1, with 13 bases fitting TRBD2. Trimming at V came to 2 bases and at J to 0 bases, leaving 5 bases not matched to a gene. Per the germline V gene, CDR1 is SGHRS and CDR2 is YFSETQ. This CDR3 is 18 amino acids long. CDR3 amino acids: CASSFPGLAGASYNEQFF. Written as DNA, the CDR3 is TGCGCCAGCAGCTTTCCCGGACTAGCGGGAGCCTCCTACAATGAGCAGTTCTTC.

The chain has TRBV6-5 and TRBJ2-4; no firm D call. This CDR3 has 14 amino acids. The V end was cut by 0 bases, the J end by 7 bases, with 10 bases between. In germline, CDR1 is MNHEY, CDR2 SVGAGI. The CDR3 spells CASSYSTRRNIQYF. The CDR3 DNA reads TGTGCCAGCAGTTACTCGACTCGGCGGAACATTCAGTACTTC.

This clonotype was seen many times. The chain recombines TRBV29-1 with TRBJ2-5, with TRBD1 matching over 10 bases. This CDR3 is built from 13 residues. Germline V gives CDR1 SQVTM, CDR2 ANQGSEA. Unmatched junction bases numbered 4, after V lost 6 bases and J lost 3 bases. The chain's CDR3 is CSVSTGGEETQYF. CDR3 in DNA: TGCAGCGTATCGACAGGGGGCGAAGAGACCCAGTACTTC.

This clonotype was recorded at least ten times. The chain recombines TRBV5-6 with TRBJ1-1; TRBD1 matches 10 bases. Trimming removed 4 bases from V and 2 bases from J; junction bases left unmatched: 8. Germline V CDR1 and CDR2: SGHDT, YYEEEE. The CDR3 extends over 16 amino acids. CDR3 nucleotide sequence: TGTGCCAGCAGCGGAAGGGACAGGGGATATAACACTGAAGCTTTCTTT. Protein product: CASSGRDRGYNTEAFF.

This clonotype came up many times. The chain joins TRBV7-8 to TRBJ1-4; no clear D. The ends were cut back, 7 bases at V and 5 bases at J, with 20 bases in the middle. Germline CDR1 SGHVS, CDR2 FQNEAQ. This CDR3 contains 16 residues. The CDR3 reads CASTVYGVPFNEKLFF. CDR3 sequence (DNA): TGTGCCAGCACCGTTTATGGCGTTCCCTTCAATGAAAAACTGTTTTTT.

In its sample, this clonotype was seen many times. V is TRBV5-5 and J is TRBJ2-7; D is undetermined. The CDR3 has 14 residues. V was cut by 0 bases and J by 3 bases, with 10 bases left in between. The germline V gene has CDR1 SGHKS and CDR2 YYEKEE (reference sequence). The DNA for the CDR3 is TGTGCCAGCAGCTTGGGACTCAGTAGCTACGAGCAGTACTTC. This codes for CASSLGLSSYEQYF.

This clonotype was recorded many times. The CDR3 reads CSARDSGRKTDTQYF. The CDR3 nucleotides read TGCAGTGCTAGAGATAGCGGGAGGAAGACAGATACGCAGTATTTT. V and J are TRBV20-1 and TRBJ2-3; 10 positions agree with TRBD2. The junction had 3 bases not matched to a gene; V was cut back by 0 bases and J by 3 bases. Germline-derived CDR1 and CDR2 are DFQATT and SNEGSKA (reference sequence). This CDR3 is built from 15 residues.

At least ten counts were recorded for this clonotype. Here the CDR3 reads CASSSSTGTSGRARSYNEQFF. The CDR3 DNA is TGTGCCAGCAGCTCATCAACCGGGACTAGCGGGAGGGCTAGGTCCTACAATGAGCAGTTCTTC. The chain uses TRBV11-1 and TRBJ2-1, with 16 bases lining up with TRBD2. Germline V gives CDR1 SGHAT, CDR2 FQDESV (reference sequence). The CDR3 covers 21 residues. With V trimmed by 4 bases and J by 1 base, 13 bases remained unmatched.

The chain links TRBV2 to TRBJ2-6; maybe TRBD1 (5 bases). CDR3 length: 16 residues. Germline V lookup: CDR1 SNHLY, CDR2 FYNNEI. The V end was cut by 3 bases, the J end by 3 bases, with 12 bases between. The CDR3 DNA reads TGTGCCAGCAGTGACAGGGTCGACTTTGGGGCCAACGTCCTGACTTTC. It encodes CASSDRVDFGANVLTF.

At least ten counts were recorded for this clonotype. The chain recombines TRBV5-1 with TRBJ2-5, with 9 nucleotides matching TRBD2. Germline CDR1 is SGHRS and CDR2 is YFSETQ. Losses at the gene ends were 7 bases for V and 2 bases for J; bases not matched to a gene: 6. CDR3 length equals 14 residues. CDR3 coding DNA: TGCGCCAGCGGGAGTAGCGGGGGACAAGAGACCCAGTACTTC. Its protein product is CASGSSGGQETQYF. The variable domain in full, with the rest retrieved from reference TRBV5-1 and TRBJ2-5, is KAGVTQTPRYLIKTRGQQVTLSCSPISGHRSVSWYQQTPGQGLQFLFEYFSETQRNKGNFPGRFSGRQFSNSRSEMNVSTLELGDSALYLCASGSSGGQETQYFGPGTRLLVL.